This T cell receptor (beta chain) was retrieved from a study of CD8 T cells in Susac syndrome. Study-wide results and caveats: An acknowledgment was made by the study that its TCR sequencing and HLA analysis involved relatively few individuals.

Germline V lookup: CDR1 DFQATT, CDR2 SNEGSKA (reference sequence). CDR3 size: 11 residues. RNA in amounts of roughly 0.5 to 1 ug was reverse transcribed with random hexamers. Amplification of TCR beta CDR3 across 54 Vbeta and 13 Jbeta was performed with immunoSEQ multiplex PCR. Using its own MiXCR run on the immunoSEQ multiplex PCR reads, TCRdb lists one record per CDR3 protein. Altogether about 150,000 distinct CDR3 sequences are present, around 95% being singletons, with the ten largest covering 0.13% to 0.15%. The multiple sclerosis controls, all treatment-naive patients, had relapsing-remitting disease that was stable or active. TEMRA cells underwent FACS enrichment and CD8+ and CD4+ T cells underwent negative isolation. To note about this clonotype: Its antigen is not identified. One junction end disagrees with the germline gene, perhaps due to a read error.

The genes are TRBV20-1 and TRBJ1-2; D possibly corresponds to TRBD1 (5 bases). The clonotype comes from a human donor with multiple sclerosis. The sequenced sample consisted of CD8+ T cells from PBMCs. The CDR3 region has the DNA TGCAGTGCTTCCCAAGGGGATGGTTACACCTTC. This translates into CSASQGDGYTF.